This TCR beta chain is drawn from a study of T cells in tumors after PD-1 blockade. Study context: Daily vismodegib 150 mg continued in a subset of anti-PD-1-treated patients.

Libraries were prepared by immunoSEQ multiplex PCR; TCRdb keeps only in-frame clonotypes and omits some of them. The repertoire holds about 63,000 clones, with around 72% as singletons. This clone was picked up one time. Germline CDR1 SGHTA, CDR2 FQGNSA. Losses at the gene ends were 6 bases for V and 6 bases for J; bases not matched to a gene: 10. The CDR3 is 15 amino acids. The V gene is TRBV7-2, the J gene TRBJ2-1, with 8 bases lining up with TRBD2. This sequence originates from a human donor with basal cell carcinoma. Sample: PBMCs, taken after anti-PD-1 treatment. The CDR3: CASRSSGGAVNEQFF. The CDR3 DNA reads as TGTGCCAGCAGGTCCAGCGGGGGAGCGGTCAATGAGCAGTTCTTC.